Reported below is one TCR beta chain. Its antigen remains unidentified. Both TCR beta VDJ combination and CDR3 sequence profiling were carried out. Genomic DNA was the template for this profiling. From the reads, TCRdb called clonotypes with MiXCR, one entry per CDR3 protein. The sample includes 210,000 or so distinct CDR3 sequences, under 55% seen only once; the top ten take 20%. Selection for sequencing was limited to patients who had shown CD8+CD57+ cell expansion by flow cytometry. As a group, the patients uniformly had severe acquired aplastic anemia. None of the patients had been given any therapy when their blood was sampled. This specimen belongs to a study of CD8+CD57+ T cells in acquired aplastic anemia. The study's findings and limits: Between patients and controls, CD8+ Simpson's diversity did not vary significantly.

Germline-derived CDR1 and CDR2 are LNHDA and SQIVND (reference sequence). The CDR3 is 15 amino acids. The V gene lost 6 bases and the J gene lost 0 bases, with 14 bases spanning the gap. Sequencing was performed on sorted CD4+, CD8+, or CD8+CD57+ T cells (not recorded which) from PBMCs. The chain combines TRBV19 with TRBJ1-2; unclear D gene. The sequence was obtained from a human donor with aplastic anemia. The CDR3 loop reads CASRRSGPANYGYTF. The CDR3 nucleotides read TGTGCCAGTAGGCGAAGTGGACCAGCTAACTATGGCTACACCTTC.